The 15 T cell receptor beta chains in this list originate from one sample, sequenced in a study of T cell clonotyping in hematopoietic cell transplantation. Libraries were prepared by immunoSEQ multiplex PCR; TCRdb keeps only in-frame clonotypes and omits some of them. The profile shows roughly 14,000 clones, 86% of them singletons. Source: PBMCs, taken 100 days after allogeneic stem cell transplant. Every receptor here comes from a male patient in his 50s who had an allogeneic stem cell transplant from an unrelated donor, so T cells may come from the graft donor. Some clones in this sample may be carry-over from other donors' samples.

The V and J genes are TRBV7-9 and TRBJ1-5; D gene unclear. V lost 7 bases to trimming and J lost 4 bases, with 14 bases between them. Germline V gene data show CDR1 as SEHNR and CDR2 as FQNEAQ (reference sequence). The CDR3 is 14 residues long. The CDR3 nucleotides are TGTGCCAGCAACCGAGGAGAAGGGAATCAGCCCCAGCATTTT. Encoded protein: CASNRGEGNQPQHF.

This clone has more than one count but fewer than ten. The chain couples TRBV9 to TRBJ2-6, with 7 bases identical to TRBD2. The CDR3 is made up of 16 amino acids. Trimming cost V 9 bases and J 0 bases; bases outside gene matches: 9. CDR1 SGDLS and CDR2 YYNGEE come from the germline V gene. CDR3 sequence reads: CATTGGRTSGANVLTF. CDR3 in DNA: TGTGCCACTACGGGAGGTCGGACCTCTGGGGCCAACGTCCTGACTTTC.

The chain couples TRBV6-4 to TRBJ1-1, with D possibly matching TRBD1 (5 bases). The ends were cut back, 6 bases at V and 8 bases at J, with 16 bases in the middle. The CDR3 consists of 13 residues. The V gene's germline CDR1 is MRHNA and CDR2 SNTAGT. The CDR3 DNA follows: TGTGCCAGCAGACGGGACGGTTCAAAGGAAGCTTTCTTT. Translation gives CASRRDGSKEAFF.

V gene TRBV4-2 combines with J gene TRBJ1-3; no reliable D call. CDR3 size: 16 residues. The V end was cut by 1 base, the J end by 0 bases, with 10 bases between. The germline CDR1 and CDR2 sequences are LGHNA and YNFKEQ. The CDR3 coding sequence is TGTGCCAGCAGCCAAGTAGAGGCGAGCTCTGGAAACACCATATATTTT. It yields the protein CASSQVEASSGNTIYF.

This clone has just a few counts. The V gene is TRBV6-1, the J gene TRBJ1-1; no reliable D call. This CDR3 is built from 14 residues. In germline, CDR1 is MNHNS, CDR2 SASEGT. Trimming removed 4 bases at V and 1 base at J, with 10 bases between. CDR3 sequence reads: CASSVIPGNTEAFF. The CDR3 nucleotides are TGTGCCAGCAGTGTTATCCCGGGGAACACTGAAGCTTTCTTT.

CDR3 sequence: CASSITGTPIYEQYF. As DNA, the CDR3 is TGTGCCAGCAGCATCACCGGGACACCCATCTACGAGCAGTACTTC. The chain recombines TRBV7-9 with TRBJ2-7; possibly TRBD1 for D (6 bases). With 5 bases removed from V and 3 bases from J, the gap between germline ends came to 17 bases. CDR3 length equals 15 residues. Looked up from germline, CDR1 is SEHNR and CDR2 is FQNEAQ (reference sequence).

This clone was seen just once. The J gene is TRBJ1-1, the V gene TRBV5-1, with a weak D call TRBD1 (6 bases). V was cut by 2 bases and J by 2 bases, with 10 bases left in between. The CDR3 has 14 amino acids. Germline V gene data show CDR1 as SGHRS and CDR2 as YFSETQ. DNA for the CDR3: TGCGCCAGCAGCTTTGGACAGACCAACACTGAAGCTTTCTTT. Amino acid sequence: CASSFGQTNTEAFF.

This chain joins TRBV7-3 and TRBJ2-3; 11 nucleotides agree with TRBD2. Germline CDR1 SGHTA, CDR2 FQGTGA. The V segment lost 4 bases and the J segment 2 bases; nucleotides outside the gene matches: 11. This CDR3 region has 18 residues. The CDR3: CASSSLMSSGGATDTQYF. The DNA for the CDR3 is TGTGCCAGCAGCTCCCTTATGAGTAGCGGGGGGGCCACAGATACGCAGTATTTT.

This sequence joins TRBV10-3 and TRBJ1-1; D is ambiguous. With 8 bases removed from V and 1 base from J, the gap between germline ends came to 5 bases. This CDR3 region has 11 residues. The germline gives CDR1 ENHRY, CDR2 SYGVKD. This chain's CDR3 is CAIQENTEAFF. For the CDR3, the DNA is TGTGCCATCCAGGAGAACACTGAAGCTTTCTTT.

V is TRBV5-1 and J is TRBJ1-6; 7 bases are a match to TRBD1. J lost 6 bases, V lost 4 bases, and 7 bases had no gene match. Germline V gene lookup returns CDR1 SGHRS and CDR2 YFSETQ. The CDR3 has 15 amino acids. CDR3: CASSPDRVGNSPLHF. CDR3 DNA sequence: TGCGCCAGCAGCCCCGACAGGGTTGGTAATTCACCCCTCCACTTT. The complete variable domain, with remaining parts taken from reference TRBV5-1 and TRBJ1-6, reads KAGVTQTPRYLIKTRGQQVTLSCSPISGHRSVSWYQQTPGQGLQFLFEYFSETQRNKGNFPGRFSGRQFSNSRSEMNVSTLELGDSALYLCASSPDRVGNSPLHFGNGTRLTVT.

The chain links TRBV27 to TRBJ2-7; D unclear. V was trimmed by 3 bases and J by 6 bases, leaving 12 bases between them. CDR1 is MNHEY and CDR2 is SMNVEV in the germline V gene (reference sequence). CDR3 length equals 13 residues. Here the CDR3 DNA reads TGTGCCAGCAGTTTGCCCCCACCCGCCGAGCAGTACTTC. It yields the protein CASSLPPPAEQYF.

The genes are TRBV6-5 and TRBJ2-7; maybe TRBD2 (7 bases). The germline V and J ends were trimmed by 6 bases and 7 bases, with 16 bases remaining between them. From germline, CDR1 is MNHEY and CDR2 SVGAGI. The CDR3 has 13 residues. The CDR3 coding sequence is TGTGCCAGCAGCGAGGGGGGGGCGGGTGAGCAGTACTTC. Amino acid sequence: CASSEGGAGEQYF.

V usage is TRBV5-1 and J usage is TRBJ1-2; weak D call: TRBD1 (5 bases). V lost 4 bases and J 6 bases, leaving 19 bases between the germline ends. This CDR3 has 15 amino acids. Germline CDR1 reads SGHRS; CDR2 reads YFSETQ. The CDR3, as DNA: TGCGCCAGCAGCGAGCAGGGACGCCTTCCCCATGGCTACACCTTC. Its protein product is CASSEQGRLPHGYTF.

This clone is categorized as medium-sized. The chain carries TRBV7-6 and TRBJ2-7, with 8 bases matching TRBD2. Trimming at V came to 5 bases and at J to 6 bases, leaving 6 bases not matched to a gene. Germline CDR1 is SGHVS and CDR2 is FNYEAQ. The CDR3 totals 13 residues. The DNA of the CDR3 is TGTGCCAGCAGCCCAGGACTAGCTACCGAGCAGTACTTC. This translates into CASSPGLATEQYF.

The chain joins TRBV20-1 to TRBJ2-7; D assignment may be TRBD1 or TRBD2 (6 bases each). The CDR3 covers 11 residues. The germline V and J ends were trimmed by 6 bases and 6 bases, with 12 bases remaining between them. CDR1 and CDR2 from the germline V gene are DFQATT and SNEGSKA (reference sequence). The CDR3 DNA follows: TGCAGTGCAGGGGAGGACAGCGAGCAGTACTTC. This translates into CSAGEDSEQYF.